The 10 T cell receptor beta chains in this list originate from one sample, sequenced in a study of cytomegalovirus exposure and HLA in healthy donors. The study ran its PCR with 60 Vbeta and 13 Jbeta primers. Clones were sequenced by immunoSEQ multiplex PCR, and TCRdb holds only the in-frame ones, with some missing. The sample shows tens of thousands of clones, about 80% of them seen only once. The specimen sequenced was PBMCs. These receptors were taken from a man in his forties in good health and CMV-seronegative.

This chain uses TRBV6-5 with TRBJ2-7; D possibly corresponds to TRBD2 (5 bases). Germline V CDR1 and CDR2: MNHEY, SVGAGI. The CDR3 spans 14 residues. The V and J ends lost 0 bases and 1 base respectively, with 7 bases between them. The CDR3 coding sequence is TGTGCCAGCAGTTACTCGGGAGTATCCTACGAGCAGTACTTC. Its protein is CASSYSGVSYEQYF.

The chain joins TRBV5-1 to TRBJ1-1; the match to TRBD1 covers 12 bases. V was pared by 0 bases and J by 0 bases, with 12 bases of the junction left unmatched. Looked up from germline, CDR1 is SGHRS and CDR2 is YFSETQ. This CDR3 region has 20 residues. The CDR3 coding sequence is TGCGCCAGCAGCTTGGGAACGTTGGCGGGACAGGGGGCCCTGAACACTGAAGCTTTCTTT. This sequence encodes CASSLGTLAGQGALNTEAFF.

The J gene is TRBJ2-5, the V gene TRBV11-2; a possible D gene is TRBD2 (6 bases). Trimming stripped 4 bases from V and 5 bases from J, with 14 bases between. The CDR3 is made up of 14 amino acids. CDR1 and CDR2 from the germline V gene are SGHAT and FQNNGV. The CDR3 is CASSSLGGSETQYF. CDR3 sequence (DNA): TGTGCCAGCAGCTCCCTCGGGGGTTCGGAGACCCAGTACTTC.

In this sample, this clone turned up once. V and J are TRBV2 and TRBJ1-1; perhaps TRBD1 as D (5 bases). The CDR3 contains 14 residues. Trimming stripped 8 bases from V and 5 bases from J, with 18 bases between. In germline, CDR1 is SNHLY, CDR2 FYNNEI. The CDR3 sequence: CASEYPGGMTEAFF. In nucleotides, the CDR3 is TGTGCCAGCGAATACCCGGGGGGGATGACTGAAGCTTTCTTT.

This clone was found a few times. V is TRBV6-6 and J is TRBJ2-7; TRBD1 might be the D (5 bases). Between the trimmed V and J ends, which lost 5 bases and 0 bases, there was a span of 17 bases. CDR3 length equals 16 residues. The germline V gene has CDR1 MNHNY and CDR2 SVGAGI (reference sequence). The CDR3: CASSPLLRQSSYEQYF. The CDR3 region has the DNA TGTGCCAGCAGTCCGCTACTAAGACAGAGCTCCTACGAGCAGTACTTC.

CDR3 DNA: TGTGCCAGTGGAGACAGGCTCTGGCAGCCCCAGCATTTT. This gives the protein CASGDRLWQPQHF. The chain links TRBV19 to TRBJ1-5; tentatively, D is TRBD1 (6 bases). This CDR3 is 13 amino acids long. Trimming shortened V by 8 bases and J by 7 bases, and 15 bases separated the two germline ends. The germline V gene has CDR1 LNHDA and CDR2 SQIVND (reference sequence).

The chain carries TRBV9 and TRBJ1-4, with TRBD1 as a possible D gene (6 bases). CDR3 length: 16 residues. Per the germline V gene, CDR1 is SGDLS and CDR2 is YYNGEE. The ends were cut back, 0 bases at V and 2 bases at J, with 11 bases in the middle. The CDR3 DNA follows: TGTGCCAGCAGCGTAGATTCCGGACAGACTAATGAAAAACTGTTTTTT. This codes for CASSVDSGQTNEKLFF.

The chain links TRBV4-3 to TRBJ1-6, with D uncertain. Germline CDR1 and CDR2: LGHNA and YSLEER. V was pared by 0 bases and J by 7 bases, with 10 bases between. This CDR3 region has 15 residues. CDR3 region: CASSQDGQTNSPLHF. The CDR3, as DNA: TGCGCCAGCAGCCAAGATGGGCAGACAAATTCACCCCTCCACTTT.

The chain links TRBV7-8 to TRBJ1-4; no reliable D call. This CDR3 is built from 13 residues. Trimming cost V 6 bases and J 8 bases, with 13 bases left between them. The V gene's germline CDR1 is SGHVS and CDR2 FQNEAQ. CDR3 amino acids: CASRMVVGEKLFF. CDR3 nucleotides: TGTGCCAGCAGGATGGTTGTCGGGGAAAAACTGTTTTTT. Looking up the rest from reference TRBV7-8 and TRBJ1-4 gives the full variable domain: GAGVSQSPRYKVAKRGQDVALRCDPISGHVSLFWYQQALGQGPEFLTYFQNEAQLDKSGLPSDRFFAERPEGSVSTLKIQRTQQEDSAVYLCASRMVVGEKLFFGSGTQLSVL.

The chain recombines TRBV9 with TRBJ1-2; the D gene is possibly TRBD1 (5 bases). The V gene's germline CDR1 is SGDLS and CDR2 YYNGEE. The CDR3 covers 17 residues. V lost 4 bases to trimming and J lost 4 bases, with 23 bases between them. DNA of the CDR3: TGTGCCAGCAGCAGACAGAGCCCAGGAAGTTCCTTCTATGGCTACACCTTC. The encoded protein is CASSRQSPGSSFYGYTF.